This is a list of T cell receptor beta chains from one sample in a study of T cell responses to AZD1222 COVID-19 vaccine. Sequencing was performed with immunoSEQ multiplex PCR; in TCRdb, only in-frame clones are kept and a portion is missing. The table has about 170,000 clones, more than 90% seen once. The input for sequencing was peripheral blood, taken on day 0 of AZD1222 vaccination. The receptor source for this set is an adult in good health. CDR3s include the opening cysteine and the closing phenylalanine or tryptophan. D genes are given only for firm matches. The size field is filled for only some rows; it gives once, few, many or a size class.

clone size: .; D gene: TRBD1; V gene: TRBV5-1; J gene: TRBJ2-1; CDR3 protein: CASSRGQDFNEQFF; CDR3 DNA: TGCGCCAGCAGCAGAGGACAGGATTTCAATGAGCAGTTCTTC
clone size: .; D gene: .; V gene: TRBV7-2; J gene: TRBJ2-5; CDR3 protein: CASSLGPNQETQYF; CDR3 DNA: TGTGCCAGCAGCTTAGGGCCCAACCAAGAGACCCAGTACTTC
clone size: .; D gene: .; V gene: TRBV12-5; J gene: TRBJ1-2; CDR3 protein: CASGQGEPRLYTF; CDR3 DNA: TGTGCTAGTGGACAGGGAGAGCCGCGCCTCTACACCTTC
clone size: .; D gene: .; V gene: TRBV7-2; J gene: TRBJ2-1; CDR3 protein: CASSLRGARVNEQFF; CDR3 DNA: TGTGCCAGCAGCTTAAGGGGGGCCAGGGTTAATGAGCAGTTCTTC
clone size: .; D gene: TRBD1; V gene: TRBV5-1; J gene: TRBJ1-2; CDR3 protein: CASSLDRGQDGYTF; CDR3 DNA: TGCGCCAGCAGCTTGGACAGGGGGCAGGATGGCTACACCTTC
clone size: .; D gene: .; V gene: TRBV7-9; J gene: TRBJ1-4; CDR3 protein: CASSPRTANEKLFF; CDR3 DNA: TGTGCCAGCAGCCCCAGGACAGCTAATGAAAAACTGTTTTTT
clone size: .; D gene: .; V gene: TRBV9; J gene: TRBJ1-1; CDR3 protein: CASSPAGRATEAFF; CDR3 DNA: TGTGCCAGCAGCCCGGCCGGACGTGCGACTGAAGCTTTCTTT
clone size: .; D gene: .; V gene: TRBV3-1/TRBV3-2; J gene: TRBJ2-1; CDR3 protein: CASSLKLTGASYNEQFF; CDR3 DNA: TGTGCCAGCAGCCTTAAATTGACAGGAGCCTCCTACAATGAGCAGTTCTTC
clone size: .; D gene: .; V gene: TRBV6-2/TRBV6-3; J gene: TRBJ1-2; CDR3 protein: CASSDQGRNGYTF; CDR3 DNA: TGTGCCAGCAGCGACCAGGGACGGAATGGCTACACCTTC
clone size: .; D gene: .; V gene: TRBV18; J gene: TRBJ1-6; CDR3 protein: CASSPGQYNSPLHF; CDR3 DNA: TGTGCCAGCTCACCAGGGCAGTATAATTCACCCCTCCACTTT
clone size: .; D gene: .; V gene: TRBV7-8; J gene: TRBJ2-7; CDR3 protein: CASSIPIQGTYEQYF; CDR3 DNA: TGTGCCAGCAGCATCCCCATCCAAGGGACCTACGAGCAGTACTTC
clone size: .; D gene: TRBD1; V gene: TRBV4-1; J gene: TRBJ2-1; CDR3 protein: CASSYRDRERNEQFF; CDR3 DNA: TGCGCCAGCAGCTACCGGGACAGGGAGAGAAATGAGCAGTTCTTC
clone size: .; D gene: .; V gene: TRBV7-2; J gene: TRBJ2-2; CDR3 protein: CASSFRETGELFF; CDR3 DNA: TGTGCCAGCAGCTTCAGGGAGACCGGGGAGCTGTTTTTT
clone size: .; D gene: .; V gene: TRBV27; J gene: TRBJ2-2; CDR3 protein: CASTRDIPTGELFF; CDR3 DNA: TGTGCCAGCACCCGGGACATCCCGACCGGGGAGCTGTTTTTT
clone size: .; D gene: TRBD2; V gene: TRBV7-2; J gene: TRBJ2-3; CDR3 protein: CASSSHWAGGTDTQYF; CDR3 DNA: TGTGCCAGCAGCTCCCACTGGGCGGGAGGGACAGATACGCAGTATTTT
clone size: once; D gene: .; V gene: TRBV19; J gene: TRBJ2-2; CDR3 protein: CASMSLSNTGELFF; CDR3 DNA: TGTGCCAGTATGTCATTATCGAACACCGGGGAGCTGTTTTTT
clone size: once; D gene: TRBD1; V gene: TRBV6-2/TRBV6-3; J gene: TRBJ2-5; CDR3 protein: CASSSRGRLQETQYF; CDR3 DNA: TGTGCCAGCAGTTCGAGGGGGCGGCTACAAGAGACCCAGTACTTC
clone size: .; D gene: .; V gene: TRBV4-1; J gene: TRBJ2-3; CDR3 protein: CASSHRLTRPSTDTQYF; CDR3 DNA: TGCGCCAGCAGCCACCGACTTACCCGGCCTAGCACAGATACGCAGTATTTT
clone size: few; D gene: .; V gene: TRBV7-2; J gene: TRBJ2-7; CDR3 protein: CASSLSHRGVEQYF; CDR3 DNA: TGTGCCAGCAGCTTATCACACAGAGGGGTCGAGCAGTACTTC
clone size: .; D gene: .; V gene: TRBV2; J gene: TRBJ1-2; CDR3 protein: CASSEGVSQGYTF; CDR3 DNA: TGTGCCAGCAGTGAAGGCGTCAGTCAGGGCTACACCTTC
clone size: .; D gene: .; V gene: TRBV14; J gene: TRBJ2-7; CDR3 protein: CASSQVRFPSSAYEQYF; CDR3 DNA: TGTGCCAGCAGCCAAGTGCGGTTCCCAAGTTCGGCCTACGAGCAGTACTTC
clone size: .; D gene: .; V gene: TRBV7-8; J gene: TRBJ1-6; CDR3 protein: CASSPQGSSYNSPLHF; CDR3 DNA: TGTGCCAGCAGCCCTCAAGGGAGCTCCTATAATTCACCCCTCCACTTT